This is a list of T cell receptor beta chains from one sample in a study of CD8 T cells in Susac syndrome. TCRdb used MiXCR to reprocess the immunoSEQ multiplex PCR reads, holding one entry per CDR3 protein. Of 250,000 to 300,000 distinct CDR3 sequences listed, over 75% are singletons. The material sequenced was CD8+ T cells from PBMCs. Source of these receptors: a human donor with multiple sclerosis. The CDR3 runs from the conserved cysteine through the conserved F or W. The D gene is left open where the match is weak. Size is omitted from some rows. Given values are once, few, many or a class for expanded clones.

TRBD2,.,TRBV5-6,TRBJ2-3,TGTGCCAGTAGCGGGATACGGGATACGCAGTATTTT,CASSGIRDTQYF
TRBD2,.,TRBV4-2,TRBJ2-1,TGTGCCAGCAGCCAAGATCTAGCGGGGGCCGTCTACAATGAGCAGTTCTTC,CASSQDLAGAVYNEQFF
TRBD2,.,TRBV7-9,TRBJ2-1,TGTGCCACACAGGGAGCGGGAGGTTGGAACAATGAGCAGTTCTTC,CATQGAGGWNNEQFF
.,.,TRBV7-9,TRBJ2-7,TGTGCCAGCAGCTTAGTTTCGGGGAATGTAAACGAGCAGTACTTC,CASSLVSGNVNEQYF
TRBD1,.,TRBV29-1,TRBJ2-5,TGCAGCGTTGACGGGACAGGGTCTATATTTGAGACCCAGTACTTC,CSVDGTGSIFETQYF
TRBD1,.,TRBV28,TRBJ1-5,TGTGCCAGCAGTTCCCCAGGGGGCCCACAGCCCCAGCATTTT,CASSSPGGPQPQHF
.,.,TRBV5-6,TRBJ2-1,TGTGCCAGCAGCTTGGTTGGGCCCTCCACCCAGGAAGAGTTCTTC,CASSLVGPSTQEEFF
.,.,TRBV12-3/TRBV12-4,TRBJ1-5,TGTGCCAGCACCTCGGCAGGGTGGCCCCAGCATTTT,CASTSAGWPQHF
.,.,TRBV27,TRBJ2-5,TGTGCCAGCAGTTTAATTTCGGACTACTCGCGGACCCAGTACTTC,CASSLISDYSRTQYF
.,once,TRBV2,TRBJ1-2,TGTGCCAGCATAGACTACTATGGCTACACCTTC,CASIDYYGYTF
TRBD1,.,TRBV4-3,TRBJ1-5,TGCGCCAGCAGACCAGACAGGGTGAGCAATCAGCCCCAGCATTTT,CASRPDRVSNQPQHF
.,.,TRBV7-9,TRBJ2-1,TGTGCCAGCAGCCCCTATTTTCCTTCGACGGCGCGTGGCTACAATGAGCAGTTCTTC,CASSPYFPSTARGYNEQFF
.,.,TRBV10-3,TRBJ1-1,TGTGCCATCAGTGGTATGGGAGAGGGGAACACTGAAGCTTTCTTT,CAISGMGEGNTEAFF
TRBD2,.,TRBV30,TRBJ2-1,TGTGCCTGGAGTGAGGGACTAGGTGGGAGCAATGAGCAGTTCTTC,CAWSEGLGGSNEQFF
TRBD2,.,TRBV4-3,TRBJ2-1,TGCGCCAGCAGCCAAGAACGATGGGCGGGAGTTGCTGAGCAGTTCTTC,CASSQERWAGVAEQFF
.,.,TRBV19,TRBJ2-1,TGTGCCACCTCCCCCGGGGTCAATGAGCAGTTCTTC,CATSPGVNEQFF
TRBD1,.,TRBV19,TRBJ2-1,TGTGCCAGTAGTCCTCCGGGACAGTCAAACAATGAGCAGTTCTTC,CASSPPGQSNNEQFF
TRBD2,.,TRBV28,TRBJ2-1,TGTGCCAGCAGTTCCGATAGCGGGAGGGCAAATGAGCAGTTCTTC,CASSSDSGRANEQFF
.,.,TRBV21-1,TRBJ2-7,TGTGCCAGCAGCAAAGCGACTCAGATCTCCTACGAGCAGTACTTC,CASSKATQISYEQYF
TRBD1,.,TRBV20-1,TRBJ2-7,TGCAGTGCCGGACCGGGACAGGGGGCGGGAGAGCAGTACTTC,CSAGPGQGAGEQYF
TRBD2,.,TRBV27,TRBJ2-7,TGTGCCAGCAGTTCGATATCTTTTAGCGGGATTTCCTACGAGCAGTACTTC,CASSSISFSGISYEQYF
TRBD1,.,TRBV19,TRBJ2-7,TGTGCCAGTAGAGGGGGCTCCCAAGGCCACGAGCAGTACTTC,CASRGGSQGHEQYF
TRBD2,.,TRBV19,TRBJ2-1,TGTGCCAGTATTAGCGGGCAAGGCTACAATGAGCAGTTCTTC,CASISGQGYNEQFF
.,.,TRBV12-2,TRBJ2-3,TGTGCAAGTCTTCGATCCCGCTCCACGGGGGCTAGGGCAGATACGCAGTATTTT,CASLRSRSTGARADTQYF
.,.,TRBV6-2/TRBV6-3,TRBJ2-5,TGTGCCAGCAGAAGCCAGGGGATGGGGGAGACCCAGTACTTC,CASRSQGMGETQYF
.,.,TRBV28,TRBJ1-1,TGTGCCAGCAGTTTCGGGACCGAAAACTCTGAAGCTTTCTTT,CASSFGTENSEAFF
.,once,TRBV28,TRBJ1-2,TGTGCCAGCAGGGACAGAGGGTATGGCTACACCTTC,CASRDRGYGYTF
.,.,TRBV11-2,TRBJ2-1,TGTGCCAGCAGCTTATTGGCGTGGGGGAACGGAGATGAGCAGTTCTTC,CASSLLAWGNGDEQFF
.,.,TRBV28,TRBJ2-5,TGTGCCAGCAGTACACGTCAGATGGGCAAAGGAAGCGAGACCCAGTACTTC,CASSTRQMGKGSETQYF
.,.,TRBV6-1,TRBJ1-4,TGTGCCAGCAGTGAAGTTCCAGCTAATGAAAAACTGTTTTTT,CASSEVPANEKLFF
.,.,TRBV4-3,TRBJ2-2,TGCGCCAGCAGCCAGAGGGGTTCCCCCGGGGAGCTGTTTTTT,CASSQRGSPGELFF
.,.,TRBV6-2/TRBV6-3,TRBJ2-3,TGTGCCAGCAGTTACTTGGAGCACACAGATACGCAGTATTTT,CASSYLEHTDTQYF
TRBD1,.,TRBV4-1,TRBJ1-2,TGCGCCAGCAGCCCGGCAGTTGAGGGGGCGCGGTACTATGGCTACACCTTC,CASSPAVEGARYYGYTF
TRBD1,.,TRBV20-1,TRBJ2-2,TGCAGTGCCCCGAGGGTGCCAGGGGGCACCGGGGAGCTGTTTTTT,CSAPRVPGGTGELFF
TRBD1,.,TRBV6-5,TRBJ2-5,TGTGCCAGCAGCCCAATGACAGGGTCGGGAGAGACCCAGTACTTC,CASSPMTGSGETQYF
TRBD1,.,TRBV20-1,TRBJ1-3,TGCAGCACCTCGGGACAGGACGTTTCTGGAAACACCATATATTTT,CSTSGQDVSGNTIYF
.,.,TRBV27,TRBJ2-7,TGTGCCAGCAGACCGGTACAGGTGGGAGAGCAGTACTTC,CASRPVQVGEQYF
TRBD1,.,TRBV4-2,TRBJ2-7,TGTGCCAGCAGCCAAGAGCATGGACAGGGACCCTACGAGCAGTACTTC,CASSQEHGQGPYEQYF
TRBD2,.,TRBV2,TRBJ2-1,TGTGCCAGCAGTCCCGGGACTAGCGGGGCTGAGGGGCAGTTCTTC,CASSPGTSGAEGQFF
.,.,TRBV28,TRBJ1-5,TGTGCCAGCAGTTATGAGGGTTTTGGCAATCAGCCCCAGCATTTT,CASSYEGFGNQPQHF
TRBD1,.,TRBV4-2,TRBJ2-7,TGTGCCAGCAGCCAAGAGACAGGGGTTGGTTCCTACGAGCAGTACTTC,CASSQETGVGSYEQYF
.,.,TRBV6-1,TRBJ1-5,TGTGCCAGCAGTGAAGGGGGGAGGGATCAGCCCCAGCATTTT,CASSEGGRDQPQHF
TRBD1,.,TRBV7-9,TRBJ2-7,TGTGCCAGCAGCTTGGGCGAGTTCTCGGGACAGATCCCCTACGAGCAGTACTTC,CASSLGEFSGQIPYEQYF
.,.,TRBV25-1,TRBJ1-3,TGTGCCAGCAGTGAAATAATGGAGTCAGAAAACACCATATATTTT,CASSEIMESENTIYF
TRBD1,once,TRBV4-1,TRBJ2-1,TGCGCCAGCAGCCAAGTTCTCGGACAGGGTGGCAGTGAGCAGTTCTTC,CASSQVLGQGGSEQFF
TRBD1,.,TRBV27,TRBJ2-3,TGTGCCAGCAGCCCTAGGACAGGGGGGGAACCAGATACGCAGTATTTT,CASSPRTGGEPDTQYF
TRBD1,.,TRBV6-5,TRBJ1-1,TGTGCCAGCAGTTCTAAACAGGGGCGGAACACTGAAGCTTTCTTT,CASSSKQGRNTEAFF
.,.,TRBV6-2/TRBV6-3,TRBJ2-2,TGTGCCAGCAGTTACTCGATGGGGGACACCGGGGAGCTGTTTTTT,CASSYSMGDTGELFF